The sequence of this T cell receptor beta chain was determined in a study of tumor-infiltrating lymphocytes in primary liver carcinoma. Study-level background: Stage T1-T3 N0M0 tumors spanned about 4.2 to 10 cm.

Researchers generated TCR beta cDNA from about 460 ng of total RNA, relying on a constant-region primer. The TCR beta library was amplified through three nested multiplex PCR rounds in a modified ARM-PCR procedure. Each of the first two PCR rounds ran roughly 9 cycles with TRBV1-TRBV30 forward and C-beta reverse primers. TCRdb independently ran MiXCR on the multiplex PCR reads; one entry per CDR3 protein. The sample yields approximately 330,000 distinct CDR3 sequences, about two thirds seen once. Germline DNA was extracted alongside blood RNA, which was obtained from unsorted whole blood. The researchers drew about 4 milliliters of peripheral blood before surgery. V lost 9 bases and J lost 5; bases outside the gene matches: 4. Germline V CDR1 and CDR2: SNHLY, FYNNEI. CDR3 length: 13 residues.

What was sequenced was peripheral blood. The chain combines TRBV2 with TRBJ2-1, with 10 bases lining up with TRBD2. The receptor was derived from a man between 35 and 55 years old with primary liver carcinoma and hepatitis B virus infection. CDR3 protein: CASRTSGNNEQFF. The CDR3 region has the DNA TGTGCCAGTAGGACTAGCGGAAACAATGAGCAGTTCTTC.